The T cell receptor beta chain described here comes from a study of blood T cell repertoires in COVID-19. As for the study in general: Collection of acute and convalescent COVID-19 samples took place in the United States, Italy and Spain.

As handled by the study authors: Counts of nucleated cells, estimated from reference gene primer amplification, were obtained. Profiling relied on immunoSEQ multiplex PCR, and the TCRdb table lists in-frame clones only, not all of them. From that table come the V and J calls and clone size; the DNA was used to work out D and trimming. The data contain 120,000 or so clones, around 86% of them singletons. Germline CDR1 reads SGHVS; CDR2 reads FNYEAQ. The V end was cut by 4 bases, the J end by 9 bases, with 16 bases between. This CDR3 comprises 14 residues. V gene TRBV7-6 combines with J gene TRBJ2-1; D is possibly TRBD1 (5 bases). Input material: peripheral blood. This clonotype was obtained from a man in his 60s with acute or convalescent COVID-19. The CDR3 spells CASSSPSQGSEQFF. DNA of the CDR3: TGTGCCAGCAGCTCCCCCAGTCAGGGATCTGAGCAGTTCTTC. Drawing the rest from reference TRBV7-6 and TRBJ2-1, the complete variable domain is GAGVSQSPRYKVTKRGQDVALRCDPISGHVSLYWYRQALGQGPEFLTYFNYEAQQDKSGLPNDRFSAERPEGSISTLTIQRTEQRDSAMYRCASSSPSQGSEQFFGPGTRLTVL.